This T cell receptor (beta chain) emerged from a study of T cells after yellow fever vaccination. TCRdb used MiXCR to reprocess the 5' RACE reads, holding one entry per CDR3 protein. The sample has 300,000 to 400,000 distinct CDR3 sequences; roughly 8.6% are singletons. This CDR3 has 18 residues. V shed 5 bases, J shed 6 bases, and the junction held 13 bases outside the gene matches. Germline lookup yields CDR1 SSHAT and CDR2 FNYEAQ (reference sequence). This clonotype came up a few times. The chain employs TRBV7-7 and TRBJ2-1; TRBD2 aligns across 13 bases. The sequence was collected from a man between 18 and 29 years old who received the YFV17D yellow fever vaccine. The sample was PBMCs, taken more than 40 days after the first yellow fever vaccination. Here the CDR3 DNA reads TGTGCCAGCAGCCCTAACCCCCGGACTAGCGGGGGTACCAATGAGCAGTTCTTC. It yields the protein CASSPNPRTSGGTNEQFF.